These T cell receptor beta chains were read from a single sample in a study of CD8 T cells in ankylosing spondylitis. MiXCR, run by TCRdb on the 5' RACE reads, gives a single entry per CDR3 protein. The repertoire includes fewer than 550,000 distinct CDR3 sequences, about 5% of them detected once, and 3% to 4.5% sits in the top ten. The sample was blood, either unsorted or a sorted T cell fraction (not recorded which). The origin of the receptors is a male donor with ankylosing spondylitis. CDR3s include the opening cysteine and the closing phenylalanine or tryptophan. The D gene is left open where the match is weak. Expanded clones get a size class; other rows say once, few or many, or leave the size out.

J | size | D | V | CDR3
TRBJ2-1 | many | TRBD2 | TRBV12-3/TRBV12-4 | CASSLGTSGGNEQFF
TRBJ1-4 | many | NA | TRBV29-1 | CSVVVGSNEKLFF
TRBJ2-7 | many | NA | TRBV6-5 | CASRYLRGYSYEQYF
TRBJ2-1 | many | TRBD2 | TRBV20-1 | CSARARTSRGVGASSSYNEQFF
TRBJ1-5 | many | NA | TRBV27 | CASSLRGDSNQPQHF
TRBJ2-5 | many | TRBD2 | TRBV4-3 | CASSQEGLASQYF
TRBJ2-1 | many | TRBD2 | TRBV7-8 | CASSLGSGRAYHNEQFF
TRBJ2-3 | many | TRBD1 | TRBV10-3 | CAIGWDRDNPDTQYF
TRBJ2-3 | many | NA | TRBV6-5 | CASSYSNPATDTQYF
TRBJ2-7 | many | TRBD2 | TRBV9 | CASSVGLAQYEQYF
TRBJ2-3 | few | NA | TRBV7-2 | CASSSRANTDTQYF
TRBJ2-1 | many | NA | TRBV20-1 | CSARDPRLPRIDEQFF
TRBJ2-3 | NA | TRBD2 | TRBV11-3 | CASSRGGYTDTQYF
TRBJ1-5 | many | NA | TRBV7-2 | CASSLVGGDGNQPQHF
TRBJ2-7 | NA | TRBD1 | TRBV12-5 | CASGLQLVTGAPYEQYF
TRBJ2-1 | few | TRBD2 | TRBV28 | CASSRAGGPNEQFF
TRBJ1-5 | many | NA | TRBV6-5 | CASSYSFAGNQPQHF